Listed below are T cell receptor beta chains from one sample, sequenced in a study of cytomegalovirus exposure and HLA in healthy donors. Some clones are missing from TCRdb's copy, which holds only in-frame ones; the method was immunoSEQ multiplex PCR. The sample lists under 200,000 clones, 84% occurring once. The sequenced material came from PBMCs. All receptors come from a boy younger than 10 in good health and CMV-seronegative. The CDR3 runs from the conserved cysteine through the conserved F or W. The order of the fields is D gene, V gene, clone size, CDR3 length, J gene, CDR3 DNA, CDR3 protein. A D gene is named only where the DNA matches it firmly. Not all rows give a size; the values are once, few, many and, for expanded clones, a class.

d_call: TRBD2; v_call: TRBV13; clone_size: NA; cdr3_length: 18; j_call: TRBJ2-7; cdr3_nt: TGTGCCAGCAGCTTATGGCTAGCGGGAGGAGGAAGCTCCTACGAGCAGTACTTC; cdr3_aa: CASSLWLAGGGSSYEQYF
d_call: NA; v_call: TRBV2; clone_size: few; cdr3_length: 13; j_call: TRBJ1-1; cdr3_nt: TGTGCCTCCCAAGGGGGACCAGGCACTGAAGCTTTCTTT; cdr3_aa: CASQGGPGTEAFF
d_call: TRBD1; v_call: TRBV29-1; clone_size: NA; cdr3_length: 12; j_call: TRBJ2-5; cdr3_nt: TGCAGCGTTGGGACAGGCGGGGAGACCCAGTACTTC; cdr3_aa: CSVGTGGETQYF
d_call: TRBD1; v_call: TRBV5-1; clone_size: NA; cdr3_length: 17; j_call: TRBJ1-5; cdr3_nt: TGCGCCAGCAGCTTACCAGGGGGCGATTATAGCAATCAGCCCCAGCATTTT; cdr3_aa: CASSLPGGDYSNQPQHF
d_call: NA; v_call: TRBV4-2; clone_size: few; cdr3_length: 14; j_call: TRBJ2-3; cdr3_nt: TGTGCCAGCAGCCAAGTAGCGAGCACAGATACGCAGTATTTT; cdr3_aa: CASSQVASTDTQYF
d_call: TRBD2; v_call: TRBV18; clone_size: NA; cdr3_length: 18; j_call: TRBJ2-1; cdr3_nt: TGTGCCAGCTCACCTCGAACTCTCCTAGCGGGAGGGCCTAGTTCTCAGTTCTTC; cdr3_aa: CASSPRTLLAGGPSSQFF
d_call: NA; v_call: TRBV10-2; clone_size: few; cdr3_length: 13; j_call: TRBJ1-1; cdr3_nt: TGCGCCAGCAGCCCGACAGGGAACACTGAAGCTTTCTTT; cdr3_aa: CASSPTGNTEAFF
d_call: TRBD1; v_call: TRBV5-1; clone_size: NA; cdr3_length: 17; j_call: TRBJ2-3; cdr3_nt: TGCGCCAGCAGCAAAATCTTTTCACAGGGGATCCCAGATACGCAGTATTTT; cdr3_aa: CASSKIFSQGIPDTQYF
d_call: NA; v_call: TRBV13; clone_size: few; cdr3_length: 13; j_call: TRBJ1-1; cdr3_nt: TGTGCCAGCAGCTCGGCGGGGTACACTGAAGCTTTCTTT; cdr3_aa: CASSSAGYTEAFF
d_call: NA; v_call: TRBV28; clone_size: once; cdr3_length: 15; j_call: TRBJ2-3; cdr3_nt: TGTGCCAGCAGTCCCGTCGGGGGGCTCGCAGATACGCAGTATTTT; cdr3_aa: CASSPVGGLADTQYF
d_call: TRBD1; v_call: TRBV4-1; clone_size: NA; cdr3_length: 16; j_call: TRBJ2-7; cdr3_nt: TGCGCCAGCAGCCAGCCGCTCCGGGACAGCTCCTACGAGCAGTACTTC; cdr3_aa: CASSQPLRDSSYEQYF
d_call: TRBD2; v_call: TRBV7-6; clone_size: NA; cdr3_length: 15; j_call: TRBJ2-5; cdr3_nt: TGTGCCAGCAGGGGGCTAGCGGGAGGGCAAGAGACCCAGTACTTC; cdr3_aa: CASRGLAGGQETQYF
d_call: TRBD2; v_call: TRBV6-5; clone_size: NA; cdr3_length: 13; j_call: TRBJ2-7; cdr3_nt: TGTGCCAGCAGGCGGGGGAACTCCTACGAGCAGTACTTC; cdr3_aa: CASRRGNSYEQYF
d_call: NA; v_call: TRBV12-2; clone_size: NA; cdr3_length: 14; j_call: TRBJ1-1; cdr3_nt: TGTGCAAGTCGCTCCAGGGGGAATAGGACTGAAGCTTTCTTT; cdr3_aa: CASRSRGNRTEAFF
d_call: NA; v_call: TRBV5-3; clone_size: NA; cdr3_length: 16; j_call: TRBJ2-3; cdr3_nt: TGTGCCAGAAGCTTTTGTCTGGGGCGGGACACAGATACGCAGTATTTT; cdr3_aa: CARSFCLGRDTDTQYF
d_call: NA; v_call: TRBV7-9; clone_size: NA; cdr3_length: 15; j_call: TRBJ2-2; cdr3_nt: TGTGCCAGCAGCTTACATAGCTCGAACACCGGGGAGCTGTTTTTT; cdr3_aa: CASSLHSSNTGELFF
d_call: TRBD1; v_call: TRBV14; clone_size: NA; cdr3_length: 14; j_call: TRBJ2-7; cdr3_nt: TGTGCCAGCAGCCAAGGACAGGGCTCCTACGAGCAGTACTTC; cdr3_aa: CASSQGQGSYEQYF
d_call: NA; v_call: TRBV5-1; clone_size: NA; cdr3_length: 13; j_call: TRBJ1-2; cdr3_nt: TGCGCCAGCAGCTTGGACAGGGTTGATGGCTACACCTTC; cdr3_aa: CASSLDRVDGYTF
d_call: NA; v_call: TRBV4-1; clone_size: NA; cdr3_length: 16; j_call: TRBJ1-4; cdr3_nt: TGCGCCAGCAGCCAAGATACGGAGGGAACTAATGAAAAACTGTTTTTT; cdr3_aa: CASSQDTEGTNEKLFF
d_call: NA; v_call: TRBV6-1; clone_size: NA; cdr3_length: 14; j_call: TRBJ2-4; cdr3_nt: TGTGCCAGCAGTCTACTAGCACGGAACGACATTCAGTACTTC; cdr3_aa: CASSLLARNDIQYF
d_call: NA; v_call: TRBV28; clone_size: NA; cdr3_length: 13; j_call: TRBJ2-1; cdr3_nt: TGTGCCAGCAGTTTAGCGAATCCCCATGAGCAGTTCTTC; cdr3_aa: CASSLANPHEQFF
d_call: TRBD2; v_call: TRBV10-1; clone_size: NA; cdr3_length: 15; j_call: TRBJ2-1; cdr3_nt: TGCGCCAGCAGCGATGGACTAGCGGGAGAGGGTGAGCAGTTCTTC; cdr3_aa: CASSDGLAGEGEQFF
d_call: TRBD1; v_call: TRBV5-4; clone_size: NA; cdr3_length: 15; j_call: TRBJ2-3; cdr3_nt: TGTGCCAGCACCCTACAGGGGGATATAACAGATACGCAGTATTTT; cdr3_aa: CASTLQGDITDTQYF
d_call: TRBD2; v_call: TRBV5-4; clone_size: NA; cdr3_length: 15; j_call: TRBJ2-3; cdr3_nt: TGTGCCAGCAGCTTGGGGACTAGCGGACCAGGTACGCAGTATTTT; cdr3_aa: CASSLGTSGPGTQYF
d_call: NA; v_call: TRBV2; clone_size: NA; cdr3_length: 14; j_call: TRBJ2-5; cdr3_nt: TGTGCCAGCAGTGCCTCGGACTCTCAAGAGACCCAGTACTTC; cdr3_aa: CASSASDSQETQYF
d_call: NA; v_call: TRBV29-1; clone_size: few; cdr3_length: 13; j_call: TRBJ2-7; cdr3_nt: TGCAGCGCCGCGGACAAGAGCGACTACGAGCAGTACTTC; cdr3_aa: CSAADKSDYEQYF
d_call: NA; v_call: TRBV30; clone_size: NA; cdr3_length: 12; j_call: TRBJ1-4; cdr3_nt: TGTGCCTCGGCGAAGGGAGAGGAAAAACTGTTTTTT; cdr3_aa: CASAKGEEKLFF
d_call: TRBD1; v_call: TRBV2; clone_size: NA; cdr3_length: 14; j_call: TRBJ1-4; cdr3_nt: TGTGCCAGCAGTTGGACAGGGGTGGGTGAAAAACTGTTTTTT; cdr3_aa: CASSWTGVGEKLFF
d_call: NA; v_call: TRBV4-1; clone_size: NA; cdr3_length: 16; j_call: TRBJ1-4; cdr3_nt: TGCGCCAGCAGCCAAGACAGGGGCCGCGACGGTGAAAAACTGTTTTTT; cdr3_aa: CASSQDRGRDGEKLFF
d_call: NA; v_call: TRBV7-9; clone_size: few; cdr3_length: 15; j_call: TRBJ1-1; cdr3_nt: TGTGCCAGCAACAAACCCTTGGGGGGGAACACTGAAGCTTTCTTT; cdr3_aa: CASNKPLGGNTEAFF
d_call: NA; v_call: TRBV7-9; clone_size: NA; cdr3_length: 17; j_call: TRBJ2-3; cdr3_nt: TGTGCCAGCAGCGAACAGGGGGGGGCAATCCTTACAGATACGCAGTATTTT; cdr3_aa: CASSEQGGAILTDTQYF
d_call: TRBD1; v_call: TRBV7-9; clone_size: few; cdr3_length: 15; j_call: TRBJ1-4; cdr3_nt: TGTGCCAGCAGCTTGACAGGGGGCGTGGGTGAAAAACTGTTTTTT; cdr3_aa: CASSLTGGVGEKLFF
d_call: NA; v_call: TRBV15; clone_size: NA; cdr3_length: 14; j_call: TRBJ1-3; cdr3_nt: TGTGCCACCAGCAACAGGGTGGCAGGAAACACCATATATTTT; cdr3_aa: CATSNRVAGNTIYF
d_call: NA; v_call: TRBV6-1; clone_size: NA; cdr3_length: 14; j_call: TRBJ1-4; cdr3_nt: TGTGCCAGCAGTGAGTGGGGGGGAAGAGAAAAACTGTTTTTT; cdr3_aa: CASSEWGGREKLFF
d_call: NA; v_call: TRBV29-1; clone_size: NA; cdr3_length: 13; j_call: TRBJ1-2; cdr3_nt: TGCAGCGTTGGTCTCGGGGAATTTCGAGGCTACACCTTC; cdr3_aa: CSVGLGEFRGYTF
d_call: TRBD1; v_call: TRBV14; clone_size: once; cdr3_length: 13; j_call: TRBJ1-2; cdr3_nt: TGTGCCAGCAGGGAAGGGACAGGATATGGCTACACCTTC; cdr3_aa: CASREGTGYGYTF
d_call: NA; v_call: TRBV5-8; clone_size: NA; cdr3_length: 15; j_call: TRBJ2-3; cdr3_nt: TGTGCCAGCAGCTTGGCCAGGGGAAGCACAGATACGCAGTATTTT; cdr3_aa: CASSLARGSTDTQYF
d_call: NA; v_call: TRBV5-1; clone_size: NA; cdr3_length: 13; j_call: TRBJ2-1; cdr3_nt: TGCGCCAGCAGCGGCACGGGAGTCTATGAGCAGTTCTTC; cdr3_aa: CASSGTGVYEQFF
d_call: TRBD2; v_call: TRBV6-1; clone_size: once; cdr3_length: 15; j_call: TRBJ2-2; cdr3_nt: TGTGCCAGCAGTGAACTAGCGGGAGGGCCCGGGGAGCTGTTTTTT; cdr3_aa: CASSELAGGPGELFF
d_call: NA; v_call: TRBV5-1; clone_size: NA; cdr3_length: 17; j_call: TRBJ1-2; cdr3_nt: TGCGCCAGCAGCTTGGGCGGTGGCTTCAACCCCCCTAATGGCTACACCTTC; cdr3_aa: CASSLGGGFNPPNGYTF
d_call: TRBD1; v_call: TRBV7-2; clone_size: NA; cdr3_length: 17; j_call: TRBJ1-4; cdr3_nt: TGTGCCAGCAGCTTTCAGACAGGGACACTAGTGAATGAAAAACTGTTTTTT; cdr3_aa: CASSFQTGTLVNEKLFF
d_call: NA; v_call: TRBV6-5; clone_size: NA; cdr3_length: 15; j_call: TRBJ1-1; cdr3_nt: TGTGCCAGCAGTCGGGGGGCAGGAGTGAACACTGAAGCTTTCTTT; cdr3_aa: CASSRGAGVNTEAFF
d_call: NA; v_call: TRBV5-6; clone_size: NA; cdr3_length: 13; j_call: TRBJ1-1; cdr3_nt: TGTGCCAGCAGTTCTGGACAGAACACTGAAGCTTTCTTT; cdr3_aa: CASSSGQNTEAFF
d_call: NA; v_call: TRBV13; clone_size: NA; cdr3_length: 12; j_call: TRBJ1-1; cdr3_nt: TGTGCCAGCAGCTTACCGGGAACTGAAGCTTTCTTT; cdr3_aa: CASSLPGTEAFF
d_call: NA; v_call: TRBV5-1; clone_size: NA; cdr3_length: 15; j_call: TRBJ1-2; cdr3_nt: TGCGCCAGCAGCTTGGAGGGGGGGCGCGGCTATGGCTACACCTTC; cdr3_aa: CASSLEGGRGYGYTF
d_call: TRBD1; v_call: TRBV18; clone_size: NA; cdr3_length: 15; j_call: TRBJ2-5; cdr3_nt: TGTGCCAGCTCACCACAGGCAGGGGGTGGAGAGACCCAGTACTTC; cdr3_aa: CASSPQAGGGETQYF
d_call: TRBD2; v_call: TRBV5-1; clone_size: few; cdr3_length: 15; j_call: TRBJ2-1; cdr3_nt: TGCGCCAGCAGCTTCACTAGCGGGAGGTACAATGAGCAGTTCTTC; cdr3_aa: CASSFTSGRYNEQFF
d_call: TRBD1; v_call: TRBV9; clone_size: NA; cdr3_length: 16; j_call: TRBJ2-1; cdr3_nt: TGTGCCAGCAGCACCCGACAGGGAGAACCCTACAATGAGCAGTTCTTC; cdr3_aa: CASSTRQGEPYNEQFF
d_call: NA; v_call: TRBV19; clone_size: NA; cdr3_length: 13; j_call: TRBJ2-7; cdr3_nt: TGTGCCAGCGCAGGGCGGGGAACCTACGAGCAGTACTTC; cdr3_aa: CASAGRGTYEQYF
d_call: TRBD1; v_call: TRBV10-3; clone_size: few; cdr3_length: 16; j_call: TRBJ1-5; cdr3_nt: TGTGCCATCAGTGACTCCGGGACAGGGGCTGGTCAGCCCCAGCATTTT; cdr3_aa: CAISDSGTGAGQPQHF
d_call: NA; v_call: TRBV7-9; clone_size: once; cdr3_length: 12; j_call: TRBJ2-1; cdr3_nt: TGTGCCAGCAGCCATAGCTACAATGAGCAGTTCTTC; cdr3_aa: CASSHSYNEQFF
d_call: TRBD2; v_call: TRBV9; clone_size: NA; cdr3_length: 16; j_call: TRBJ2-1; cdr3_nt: TGTGCCAGCAGCTCGCTACTAGCGGGAGCGGACAATGAGCAGTTCTTC; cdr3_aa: CASSSLLAGADNEQFF
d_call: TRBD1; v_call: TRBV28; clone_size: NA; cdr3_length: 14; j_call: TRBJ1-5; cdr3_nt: TGTGCCAGCAGTTTGCCGGGACAGAATCAGCCCCAGCATTTT; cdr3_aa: CASSLPGQNQPQHF
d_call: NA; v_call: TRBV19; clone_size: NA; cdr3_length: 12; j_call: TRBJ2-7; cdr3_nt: TGTGCTATCCACCCCGGGGTCCTCGAGCAGTACTTC; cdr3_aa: CAIHPGVLEQYF
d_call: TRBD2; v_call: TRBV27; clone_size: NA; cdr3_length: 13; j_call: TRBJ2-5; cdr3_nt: TGTGCCAGCAGTTCCGGGACTATAAAGACCCAGTACTTC; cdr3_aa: CASSSGTIKTQYF
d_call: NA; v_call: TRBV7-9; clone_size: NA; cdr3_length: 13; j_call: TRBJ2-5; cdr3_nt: TGTGCCAGCAGCCTTAGAGGGTCAGAGACCCAGTACTTC; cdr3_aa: CASSLRGSETQYF
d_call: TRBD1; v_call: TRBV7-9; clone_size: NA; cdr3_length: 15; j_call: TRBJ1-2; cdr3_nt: TGTGCCAGCAGCTTAGTTACAGGGGTCGGCTATGGCTACACCTTC; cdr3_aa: CASSLVTGVGYGYTF
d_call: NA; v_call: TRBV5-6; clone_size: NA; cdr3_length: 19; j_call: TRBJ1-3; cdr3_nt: TGTGCCAGCAGCTACCGGAGAGGGCCGCACTGGGACTCTGGAAACACCATATATTTT; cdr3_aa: CASSYRRGPHWDSGNTIYF
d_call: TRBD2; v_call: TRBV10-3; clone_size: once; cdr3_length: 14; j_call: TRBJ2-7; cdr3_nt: TGTGCCATCAGTGATCGTCTAGCGGGAGACGAGCAGTACTTC; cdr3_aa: CAISDRLAGDEQYF